This entry lists 9 T cell receptor beta chains sequenced from one sample in a study of molecular identifiers for immune sequencing clone quantification. MiXCR, applied by TCRdb to the PCR reads, yields one record per CDR3 protein. The profile shows approximately 550,000 distinct CDR3 sequences, roughly 25% of them singletons. Sequenced material: naive CD8+ T cells from blood, with Jurkat cell RNA spiked in. Subset in this sample: FACS-sorted CD8+CD4-CCR7+CD45RA+ naive T cells. Every receptor here comes from a human donor in good health. Some libraries in this study had Jurkat cell RNA spiked in.

This clonotype was counted at least ten times. The chain joins TRBV20-1 to TRBJ2-7; D is perhaps TRBD1 or TRBD2 (5 bases each). Deletions cut 3 bases from V and 5 bases from J, with 17 bases between. Per the germline V gene, CDR1 is DFQATT and CDR2 is SNEGSKA (reference sequence). The CDR3 runs to 14 residues. CDR3 region: CSASGGSGYHEQYF. In DNA, the CDR3 is TGCAGTGCTAGTGGGGGTTCGGGGTACCACGAGCAGTACTTC.

A note on this clonotype: This may stem from a read error, because a much larger clone lies one nucleotide away. The V and J genes are TRBV6-5 and TRBJ1-1; 9 nucleotides agree with TRBD1. The CDR3 runs 17 residues. In germline, CDR1 is MNHEY, CDR2 SVGAGI. V lost 4 bases and J lost 5; bases outside the gene matches: 14. CDR3: CASSSDSQGALGTEAFF. The CDR3 nucleotides read TGTGCCAGCAGTTCGGATTCACAGGGGGCTTTGGGAACTGAAGCTTTCTTT.

This clonotype was observed a handful of times. The chain joins TRBV29-1 to TRBJ2-1, with 8 bases fitting TRBD1. CDR3 size: 14 residues. V dropped 4 bases and J dropped 2; count of bases not matched to a gene: 4. CDR1 is SQVTM, CDR2 ANQGSEA, per germline. CDR3 in DNA: TGCAGCGTTGCGGACAGGGACACCTACAATGAGCAGTTCTTC. Its protein is CSVADRDTYNEQFF.

This clonotype has just a few counts. This chain uses TRBV6-2 or TRBV6-3 with TRBJ2-1; D is uncertain. Per germline, CDR1 MNHEY and CDR2 SVGEGT. Trimming took 2 bases from V and 11 from J, leaving 7 bases between them. The CDR3 has 11 residues. This CDR3 is CASSYGVKQFF. The CDR3 bases are TGTGCCAGCAGTTACGGGGTGAAGCAGTTCTTC.

There are a few counts of this clonotype. This chain uses TRBV20-1 with TRBJ2-3; 16 bases are a match to TRBD2. This CDR3 region has 17 residues. Germline CDR1 reads DFQATT; CDR2 reads SNEGSKA (reference sequence). V was clipped by 6 bases and J by 2 bases; unmatched bases: 8. DNA of the CDR3: TGCAGTGCCAAGGGACTAGCGGGAGGGCGGGACACAGATACGCAGTATTTT. Its translation: CSAKGLAGGRDTDTQYF.

Remarks on this clonotype: A read error may produce the germline difference seen at one junction end. The chain employs TRBV4-3 and TRBJ1-1, with unresolved D. CDR1 and CDR2 (germline): LGHNA, YSLEER. The CDR3 is made up of 14 amino acids. The CDR3 nucleotides read TGCGCCAGCAGCCAAGAGGGCACAAACACTGACGCTTTCTTT. The encoded protein is CASSQEGTNTDAFF.

This clonotype was seen only a few times. The gene calls are TRBV29-1 and TRBJ2-7, with 7 positions matching TRBD1. V lost 2 bases and J lost 0; bases outside the gene matches: 1. This CDR3 contains 13 residues. CDR1 is SQVTM and CDR2 is ANQGSEA in the germline V gene. CDR3 region: CSVEQGDSYEQYF. CDR3 coding DNA: TGCAGCGTTGAACAGGGGGACTCCTACGAGCAGTACTTC.

A remark on this clonotype: The junction does not match germline at one end; this may be a read error. The chain employs TRBV9 and TRBJ2-7; D is ambiguous. Per the germline V gene, CDR1 is SGDLS and CDR2 is YYNGEE. The CDR3 length is 13 residues. The DNA of the CDR3 is TGTGCCAGCAGCGAGGACGAAAACTACGCGCAGTACTTC. Amino acids: CASSEDENYAQYF.

This clonotype was counted once. A much larger clone lies one base from this, so it may be a read error. The V and J genes are TRBV12-3 or TRBV12-4 and TRBJ1-5; no clear D gene. The length of the CDR3 is 16 residues. The CDR3 bases are TGTGCCAGCAGTTTAGGGGGTGATTATAGCAATCAGCCCCAGCGTTTT. As protein: CASSLGGDYSNQPQRF.